The 8 T cell receptor beta chains below all came from one sample that was sequenced in a study of blood T cells in healthy people across ages. Next came a second PCR, run for about 7 to 12 cycles, which used a sample-barcoded 5' primer along with a J-beta primer mix. TCRdb re-derived calls from the 5' RACE reads in MiXCR, one entry per CDR3 protein. The sample has fewer than 800,000 distinct CDR3 sequences; approximately 30% are singletons. The sequenced sample consisted of blood. These receptors originate from an elderly woman in good health.

This clonotype was seen many times. The CDR3 DNA reads TGTGCCAGCAGCTTTGGACAGTGGGCCTACGAGCAGTACTTC. This sequence encodes CASSFGQWAYEQYF. The chain has TRBV7-2 and TRBJ2-7; maybe TRBD1 (6 bases). The ends were cut back, 3 bases at V and 2 bases at J, with 11 bases in the middle. This CDR3 region has 14 residues. Germline V lookup: CDR1 SGHTA, CDR2 FQGNSA.

V gene TRBV6-2 or TRBV6-3 combines with J gene TRBJ2-7; 12 bases fit TRBD2. V lost 6 bases and J lost 0; bases outside the gene matches: 3. Germline CDR1 MNHEY, CDR2 SVGEGT. The CDR3 runs 15 residues. In DNA, the CDR3 is TGTGCCAGCAGAAGGACTAGCGGGAACTCCTACGAGCAGTACTTC. This sequence encodes CASRRTSGNSYEQYF.

Details on this clonotype: At one end, the junction sequence differs from germline, possibly due to a read error. This chain uses TRBV7-2 with TRBJ2-3, with a weak D call TRBD2 (6 bases). CDR1 and CDR2 (germline): SGHTA, FQGNSA. The CDR3 sequence is 14 residues long. In DNA, the CDR3 is TGTGCCAGCAGGTTAGCGGTCCTCACAGATACGCAGTATTTT. It yields the protein CASRLAVLTDTQYF.

This clonotype was counted between two and nine times. The genes are TRBV19 and TRBJ1-5; D is uncertain. The V end lost 3 bases, the J end lost 4 bases, and 13 bases lay between the germline ends. Germline CDR1 and CDR2: LNHDA and SQIVND (reference sequence). This CDR3 contains 15 residues. The CDR3 nucleotides read TGTGCCAGTAGTATTGAGGGAGGCAGGAATCAGCCCCAGCATTTT. Translated, it gives CASSIEGGRNQPQHF.

The table lists this clonotype with a few counts. Just one base apart from a much larger clone, this may be a read error. The gene calls are TRBV5-1 and TRBJ2-1; 16 bases are a match to TRBD2. Unmatched junction bases numbered 8, after V lost 4 bases and J lost 7 bases. Germline-derived CDR1 and CDR2 are SGHRS and YFSETQ. The CDR3 runs to 17 residues. CDR3 nucleotide sequence: TGCGCCAGCAGCCCCTGGGGACTAGCGGGGGGGATAAATGAGCAGTTCTTC. Translated, it gives CASSPWGLAGGINEQFF.

The chain carries TRBV6-2 or TRBV6-3 and TRBJ2-1; the D call may be TRBD1 or TRBD2 (6 bases each). Germline lookup yields CDR1 MNHEY and CDR2 SVGEGT. V was pared by 10 bases and J by 2 bases, with 21 bases between. The CDR3 runs 16 residues. The CDR3 spells CANSQMTGATYNEQFF. The CDR3 bases are TGTGCCAACAGCCAAATGACGGGGGCGACCTACAATGAGCAGTTCTTC.

This clonotype was picked up a small number of times. The chain is built from TRBV7-3 and TRBJ1-2; no clear D. This CDR3 is built from 13 residues. Germline CDR1 is SGHTA and CDR2 is FQGTGA. The V end was cut by 2 bases, the J end by 8 bases, with 12 bases between. The CDR3 sequence: CASSLGQYKGYTF. Here the CDR3 DNA reads TGTGCCAGCAGCTTAGGTCAGTATAAGGGCTACACCTTC.

In this sample, this clonotype turned up many times. The V and J genes are TRBV20-1 and TRBJ1-2, with 7 bases matching TRBD1. There are 13 residues in the CDR3. The germline CDR1 and CDR2 sequences are DFQATT and SNEGSKA (reference sequence). Germline trimming cut 7 bases from V and 0 bases from J; bases unmatched to any gene: 5. In nucleotides, the CDR3 is TGCAGTGTTCGGGACAGTTCTAACTATGGCTACACCTTC. Translation: CSVRDSSNYGYTF.